This TCR beta chain originates from a study of cytomegalovirus exposure and HLA in healthy donors (dated by TCRdb to 2015 to 2018). About the study as a whole: In an earlier analysis of 550 to 750 of the donors, 276 Gb of sequence data and just under 120 million unique TCR beta sequences from 150 million to 200 million T cells were reported. An early release covering 550 to 700 HLA-typed donors comprised about 310 gigabases of sequencing data and tens of millions of unique TCR sequences. Of the roughly 400 genotyped donors, 81% were placed in the genetic ancestry cluster associated with self-reported Caucasian donors. The study was designed to test whether signatures of past pathogen exposure could be identified by cataloging public T cell receptors. The T cell repertoires of 666 subjects were profiled by immunosequencing and related to cytomegalovirus serostatus. A separate validation cohort of more than 100 different subjects was used in addition to the roughly 620-subject first cohort. To predict cytomegalovirus infection status, the study combined high-throughput TCR immunosequencing, statistical association of individual TCRs with disease status, and machine learning. In a later analysis, previously published TCR beta repertoires from 666 donors were re-analyzed and high-resolution HLA genotyping was added so that TCR occurrence patterns could be studied. Rather than drawing on any new phenotypic data, the later analysis identified candidate immune exposures from TCR beta sequences and the way those sequences occurred across donors. To decide whether each TCR beta V gene segment behaved as functional or pseudogenic, an earlier analysis of over 500 of the donors relied on high-throughput TCR beta sequencing. Donor age, sex, ethnicity and CMV serostatus were collected together with the repertoire data. Genome-wide SNP genotypes for about three fifths of the 666 donors were used in a later genetic analysis, which treated that subset as a discovery cohort. All discovery cohort repertoires had been generated on a single sequencing platform. HLA typing included class I and class II loci at four-digit resolution. Typing coverage differed by locus: A, B, C, DRB1 and DQB1 were typed in roughly 620-630 donors, DQA1 in 500 to 550, DPA1 in 600 to 610, and DPB1 in about 450. Roughly five DR-DQ haplotypes were treated as single units for association and clustering because of strong linkage in the cohort. Among over 350 genotyped donors of the cohort, an average of around 240,000 unique TCR beta nucleotide sequences were sequenced per donor, about a sixth of them non-productive.

The cohort consisted of more than 650 healthy bone marrow donors. All cohort members were sampled while nominally healthy, although unrecorded immune exposures were likely present. The donor tested CMV seronegative and was one of the 352 seronegative cohort members. A peripheral blood sample was provided by each donor, and peripheral blood mononuclear cells were used for TCR beta sequencing. The Qiagen DNeasy Blood Extraction Kit was used to extract genomic DNA from the blood cell samples. Library method: the immunoSEQ multiplex PCR assay. A mixture of 60 forward primers for TCR Vbeta segments and 13 reverse primers for TCR Jbeta segments was used in the multiplex PCR. A multiplex PCR assay on genomic DNA amplified the CDR3 region of rearranged TCR beta genes. The amplified TCR beta libraries were sequenced on the Illumina HiSeq System as 87-base-pair reads. On the study's bioinformatics: A later analysis counted about 80 million unique TCR beta chains across the roughly 700 repertoires, and around 9.9 million of these chains were shared by at least two donors. Raw reads were error-corrected and collapsed into unique sequences with a nearest-neighbor algorithm that merged closely related sequences to remove PCR and sequencing errors. To assign V, D and J gene segments, CDR3 sequences were aligned to IMGT reference sequences. For a sequence to be retained, a match of at least six nucleotides to both a V gene segment and a J gene segment was required. Rearrangements were classified as productive when the CDR3 lacked stop codons and remained in frame with V and J, and all other rearrangements were classified as non-productive. Following IMGT convention, CDR3 was defined as the stretch from the second conserved V-encoded cysteine to the conserved J-encoded phenylalanine. The earlier analysis of about 570 of the donors excluded any sequence lacking an unambiguous match to a single V gene segment. In an earlier analysis of about 590 of the donors, a V segment was called functional when productive rearrangements were above 56.7%, and segregating when the standard deviation between donors exceeded 5%. A statistical classification framework was built to diagnose cytomegalovirus status from the catalog of TCR beta chain sequences. In a later analysis, V and J genes were assigned by comparing TCR nucleotide sequences against IMGT/GENE-DB human TR gene sequences. Using the TCRdist pipeline, a later analysis assigned CDR3 sequences along with most-parsimonious VDJ recombination scenarios. In a later analysis, every TCR beta chain was defined by the combination of its CDR3 amino acid sequence and its V-gene family, and reads without a unique V-gene family were dropped. As a way to deal with suspected cross-contamination and a sequencing artifact, a later analysis dropped 450 to 700 nucleotide sequences that were highly shared and had low generation probability. In a later analysis, a clonal expansion index was calculated for each public chain from normalized within-repertoire ranks of inferred template counts. In a later analysis, generation probabilities were computed using a VDJ recombination model fitted to out-of-frame rearrangements, and the results were checked against IGoR. Hypergeometric tests were used in a later analysis to score TCR-TCR, TCR-HLA and TCR-CMV co-occurrence, with a repertoire-size bias correction applied to the TCR pairs. To estimate false discovery rates, a later analysis permuted the HLA or CMV assignments 20 times. In a later analysis, co-occurring TCRs were grouped with DBSCAN, and TCRdist sequence similarity was added when clustering was performed within HLA-allele-positive subsets. For co-occurrence clustering, repertoires with fewer than 30,000 or more than 120,000 public chains were excluded, along with five repertoires with anomalous nucleotide sharing. TCRdb took this table from immuneACCESS and kept in-frame rearrangements with V and J called. Such tables lack part of the clones; where checked against another copy, unresolved V genes explain under half of the gap, and the rest is unexplained. The V and J calls and clone size were taken over from that table, and D and trimming were inferred from the DNA. In this sample the table shows more than 95,000 clones, more than 65% of which occur a single time. The ten most abundant clones make up more than 2.5% of the sample.

Of note for this clone: What antigen it recognizes has not been identified. The input lacks base qualities; no much larger clone sits a single base away.

Overall study results and their limits: The sequencing pipeline was judged likely to have produced a cluster of highly shared sequence variants as a technical artifact. Strong co-occurrence of HLA alleles, especially DR and DQ, made assigning TCR associations to individual alleles difficult. Across donors, most TCR sequences were observed very rarely, whereas some public TCRs were present in many individuals. For the cohort, immune exposure information was limited to CMV serostatus. Compared with equally common non-associated chains, HLA-associated TCR beta chains in a later analysis were more clonally expanded and had lower generation probabilities. In both the original and validation cohorts, the classifier was reported to diagnose cytomegalovirus status with high specificity and sensitivity. In an earlier analysis of approximately 600 of the donors, most TCR beta V segments were observed in productive rearrangements about 90% or about 30% of the time, broadly matching IMGT annotations. Some IMGT-functional V segments, including TRBV6-2 and TRBV6-3, could not be told apart with the 87-base-pair reads, so those segments were excluded. The authors suggested that the approach could potentially be generalized to other disease states and immunological phenotypes. HLA typing was unavailable for some donors at each locus, so association tests used only the typed subset. The study listed 150 to 200 TCR beta chains as associated with cytomegalovirus. Compared with the roughly 700-donor mean, donors in an Asian-associated ancestry cluster had fewer N-insertions in productive TCRs, according to a later genetic analysis. In a later analysis, several top co-occurrence clusters were reported to appear linked to parvovirus B19, influenza, CMV and Epstein-Barr virus. A further reported finding was that TCR beta sequences accurately predicted the HLA-A and HLA-B alleles for most subjects in the first cohort. Linkage disequilibrium might explain the correlated functional status among segregating V segments, but an unknown experimental factor could not be excluded. V-gene and J-gene trimming of TCR beta chains was associated with a missense DCLRE1C variant in a later genetic analysis, and the association was replicated in an independent cohort. In a later analysis, around 15,000 TCR beta sequences were associated with specific HLA alleles at a false discovery rate of 0.05. A few of the identified cytomegalovirus-associated TCR beta chains were confirmed in vitro to be specific for cytomegalovirus antigens. Roughly uniform sequencing depth across donors was assumed in presence/absence analyses, although this assumption may not hold. Roughly 17 rarely observed V segments, including chromosome 9 orphons, were excluded from the earlier analysis of several hundred of the donors because counts were too low. A later analysis found that most CMV-associated TCR beta chains appeared HLA-restricted, with HLA associations seemingly driven largely by CMV exposure. In a later analysis, the rate of TCR association differed among HLA loci, with DRB1 alleles having the most associated TCRs and HLA-C alleles having the fewest. The cohort was sequenced for TCR beta chains only, and without alpha or paired-chain data the features that could be detected were limited.

V is clipped by 2 bases and J by 0 bases, and the sequence between their germline boundaries is 8 bases long. Reading the germline V gene gives CDR1 SGHTA and CDR2 FQGNSA. Measured from the cysteine to the phenylalanine, the CDR3 is 14 residues long. Kept here is only the CDR3 DNA, which spans 42 bases and is read in frame from base 1. The chain links TRBV7-2 with TRBJ2-7, with the D gene too uncertain to name. Sequences were obtained from PBMCs. The source of this sequence is a man aged 25-40 years in good health and CMV-seronegative. The CDR3 in this case is CASSLTTGSYEQYF. The bases read TGTGCCAGCAGCTTAACTACTGGCTCCTACGAGCAGTACTTC.